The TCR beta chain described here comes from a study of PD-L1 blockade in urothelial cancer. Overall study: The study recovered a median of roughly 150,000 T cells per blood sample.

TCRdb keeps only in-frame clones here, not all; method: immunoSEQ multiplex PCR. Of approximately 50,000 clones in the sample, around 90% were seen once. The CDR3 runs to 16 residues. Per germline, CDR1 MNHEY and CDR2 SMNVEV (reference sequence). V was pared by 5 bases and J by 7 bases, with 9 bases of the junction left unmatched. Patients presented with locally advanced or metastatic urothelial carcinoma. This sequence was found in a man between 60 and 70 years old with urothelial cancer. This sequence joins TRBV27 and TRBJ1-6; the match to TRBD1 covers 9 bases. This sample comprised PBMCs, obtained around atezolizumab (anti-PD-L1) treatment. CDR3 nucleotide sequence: TGTGCCAGCAGTACCCTCACAGGGGGCGAAAATTCACCCCTCCACTTT. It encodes CASSTLTGGENSPLHF.